The 21 T cell receptor beta chains below come from one sample, sequenced in a study of Graves' ophthalmopathy and Graves' hyperthyroidism. Amplifying from RNA transcripts, the study obtained TCR beta CDR3 regions. HTBI primers served in a first-round RT-PCR, which a second-round multiplex PCR followed. TCRdb called the multiplex PCR reads again in MiXCR, with one record for every CDR3 protein. The table records roughly 610,000 distinct CDR3 sequences, 20% to 25% of them present only once. Material: peripheral blood. These receptors were taken from a woman younger than 30 with stable Graves' hyperthyroidism. Some clones in this sample may be carry-over from other donors' samples.

This clonotype was detected many times. The chain uses TRBV6-2 or TRBV6-3 and TRBJ2-7, with 11 nucleotides matching TRBD2. CDR3 size: 15 residues. Germline V CDR1 and CDR2: MNHEY, SVGEGT. J was trimmed by 0 bases and V by 5 bases; bases with no gene match: 3. The CDR3 DNA reads as TGTGCCAGCAGTAAGACTAGCGGGAACTCCTACGAGCAGTACTTC. Its protein is CASSKTSGNSYEQYF.

This clonotype has ten or more counts. The chain links TRBV9 to TRBJ1-5; D call uncertain. CDR1 and CDR2 from the germline V gene are SGDLS and YYNGEE. V was cut by 0 bases and J by 7 bases, with 8 bases left in between. The CDR3 contains 13 residues. DNA for the CDR3: TGTGCCAGCAGCGTAGACTTGGAGCAGCCCCAGCATTTT. Encoded protein: CASSVDLEQPQHF.

The chain links TRBV9 to TRBJ2-7; a weak D match, TRBD2 (5 bases). Germline V lookup: CDR1 SGDLS, CDR2 YYNGEE. V was pared by 0 bases and J by 3 bases, with 10 bases between. The CDR3 spans 14 residues. CDR3 in DNA: TGTGCCAGCAGCGTAGACGGGATAGGCTACGAGCAGTACTTC. Its translation is CASSVDGIGYEQYF.

This chain connects TRBV12-3 or TRBV12-4 to TRBJ1-3, with a weak D call TRBD1 (6 bases). The V gene lost 5 bases and the J gene lost 6 bases, with 17 bases spanning the gap. The length of the CDR3 is 15 residues. For the CDR3, the DNA is TGTGCCAGCAGTCCTCGCAGACAGGCGGAAAACACCATATATTTT. It is translated as CASSPRRQAENTIYF.

This clonotype turned up a few times. The chain carries TRBV6-1 and TRBJ1-5, with 7 positions matching TRBD1. The CDR3 runs to 14 residues. Germline-derived CDR1 and CDR2 are MNHNS and SASEGT. V shed 2 bases, J shed 7 bases, and the junction held 5 bases outside the gene matches. As DNA, the CDR3 is TGTGCCAGCAGTGAAACAGGGGCGGAACAGCCCCAGCATTTT. This encodes CASSETGAEQPQHF.

This clonotype appeared a few times. The chain is built from TRBV6-5 and TRBJ2-5; 8 bases align to TRBD2. V trimming: 0 bases; J trimming: 6 bases; junction bases outside the gene matches: 6. The CDR3 spans 15 residues. Germline V CDR1 and CDR2: MNHEY, SVGAGI. The CDR3 DNA sequence: TGTGCCAGCAGTTACTCGACAGCGGGGGCGCAGACCCAGTACTTC. Its protein product is CASSYSTAGAQTQYF.

The V gene is TRBV7-3, the J gene TRBJ2-7; D may match TRBD1 or TRBD2 (5 bases each). The CDR3 runs 16 residues. Trimming pared 5 bases from V and 0 bases from J, leaving 17 bases between. The germline V gene has CDR1 SGHTA and CDR2 FQGTGA. The CDR3 DNA follows: TGTGCCAGCAGCCCAACTCCCGGGACCCCCTCCTACGAGCAGTACTTC. Its protein product is CASSPTPGTPSYEQYF.

This CDR3 reads CASSWGGGHYEQYF. The CDR3 nucleotides read TGCGCCAGCAGCTGGGGAGGGGGACACTACGAGCAGTACTTC. The V call is TRBV5-1, the J call TRBJ2-7; TRBD2 might be the D (7 bases). CDR1 and CDR2 from the germline V gene are SGHRS and YFSETQ. Trimming shortened V by 3 bases and J by 3 bases, and 13 bases separated the two germline ends. The CDR3 totals 14 residues.

The chain is built from TRBV6-1 and TRBJ2-5, with no clear D. This CDR3 has 16 amino acids. Trimming cost V 5 bases and J 2 bases, with 18 bases left between them. Germline V lookup: CDR1 MNHNS, CDR2 SASEGT. The CDR3 protein is CASSRAFGPTQETQYF. The CDR3 DNA is TGTGCCAGCAGTCGTGCTTTCGGGCCGACTCAAGAGACCCAGTACTTC.

This clonotype has ten or more counts. This chain joins TRBV12-3 or TRBV12-4 and TRBJ2-2; the match to TRBD1 covers 7 bases. This CDR3 has 15 amino acids. V was clipped by 5 bases and J by 4 bases; unmatched bases: 7. The CDR3 coding sequence is TGTGCCAGCAGTGATAGGGGGCGAGTCACCGGGGAGCTGTTTTTT. Translation gives CASSDRGRVTGELFF.

This clonotype has at least ten counts. The chain carries TRBV15 and TRBJ1-2, with a tentative D call TRBD1 (6 bases). V gave up 3 bases and J gave up 6 bases, with 14 bases separating them. This CDR3 has 14 amino acids. Germline V lookup: CDR1 LNHNV, CDR2 YYDKDF (reference sequence). The CDR3 loop is CATSSTGQFHGYTF. Written as DNA, the CDR3 is TGTGCCACCAGCAGCACAGGACAGTTTCATGGCTACACCTTC.

The chain combines TRBV19 with TRBJ2-7; 7 bases are shared with TRBD1. This CDR3 has 13 amino acids. Unmatched junction bases numbered 5, after V lost 6 bases and J lost 3 bases. Per the germline V gene, CDR1 is LNHDA and CDR2 is SQIVND (reference sequence). CDR3 protein: CASRQRTGYEQYF. CDR3 coding DNA: TGTGCCAGTAGACAAAGGACAGGCTACGAGCAGTACTTC.

This clonotype showed up many times. The chain has TRBV20-1 and TRBJ2-5; TRBD2 agrees at 10 bases. The CDR3 sequence is 17 residues long. The J segment lost 3 bases and the V segment lost 0 bases, leaving 10 bases of the junction unmatched. Germline CDR1 is DFQATT and CDR2 is SNEGSKA (reference sequence). The CDR3 nucleotides read TGCAGTGCTAGAGATGGGGCTAGCGGGAGTTTCGAAGAGACCCAGTACTTC. It specifies CSARDGASGSFEETQYF.

The J gene is TRBJ2-1, the V gene TRBV7-3; 14 bases match TRBD2. The CDR3 is 15 residues long. Trimming removed 2 bases from V and 7 bases from J; junction bases left unmatched: 1. Germline-derived CDR1 and CDR2 are SGHTA and FQGTGA. The CDR3 protein is CASSLGTSGGNEQFF. CDR3 bases: TGTGCCAGCAGCTTAGGGACTAGCGGGGGTAATGAGCAGTTCTTC.

This clonotype was recorded at least ten times. The chain couples TRBV27 to TRBJ2-2; tentative D call: TRBD2 (6 bases). Germline V CDR1 and CDR2: MNHEY, SMNVEV (reference sequence). The CDR3 sequence is 13 residues long. V lost 8 bases and J 0 bases, leaving 7 bases between the germline ends. Here the CDR3 reads CASSGANTGELFF. The CDR3 DNA reads TGTGCCAGCTCGGGGGCGAACACCGGGGAGCTGTTTTTT.

This clonotype was detected many times. Sequence at one end of the junction differs from germline and may be a read error. This chain uses TRBV5-1 with TRBJ2-7; D remains ambiguous. The CDR3 has 13 amino acids. Germline CDR1 and CDR2: SGHRS and YFSETQ. The CDR3 region has the DNA TGCGTCAGCAGCTTGAACCCCTCCTACGAGCAGTACTTC. It yields the protein CVSSLNPSYEQYF. Combining the CDR3 with reference TRBV5-1 and TRBJ2-7 gives the whole variable domain KAGVTQTPRYLIKTRGQQVTLSCSPISGHRSVSWYQQTPGQGLQFLFEYFSETQRNKGNFPGRFSGRQFSNSRSEMNVSTLELGDSALYLCVSSLNPSYEQYFGPGTRLTVT.

This clonotype was seen at least ten times. The rearrangement uses TRBV9 and TRBJ1-2; no clear D gene. This CDR3 is built from 12 residues. Trimming shortened V by 4 bases and J by 5 bases, and 9 bases separated the two germline ends. Germline loops: CDR1 SGDLS, CDR2 YYNGEE. CDR3 sequence reads: CASSIEGYGYTF. The CDR3 DNA follows: TGTGCCAGCAGCATAGAAGGTTATGGCTACACCTTC. The whole variable domain, filled in from reference TRBV9 and TRBJ1-2, reads DSGVTQTPKHLITATGQRVTLRCSPRSGDLSVYWYQQSLDQGLQFLIQYYNGEERAKGNILERFSAQQFPDLHSELNLSSLELGDSALYFCASSIEGYGYTFGSGTRLTVV.

CDR3 DNA: TGCAGTGTCCGGGATTGGAGTCAGCCCCAGCATTTT. Translation: CSVRDWSQPQHF. The J gene is TRBJ1-5, the V gene TRBV20-1; no reliable D call. V gave up 7 bases and J gave up 6 bases, with 13 bases separating them. Germline CDR1 and CDR2: DFQATT and SNEGSKA (reference sequence). There are 12 residues in the CDR3.

As concerns this clonotype: The conserved closing phenylalanine or tryptophan is absent in this CDR3, likely reflecting a read error. The chain is built from TRBV7-8 and TRBJ1-3; D call uncertain. From germline, CDR1 is SGHVS and CDR2 FQNEAQ. Deletions cut 5 bases from V and 4 bases from J, with 12 bases between. This CDR3 has 14 residues. CDR3 sequence reads: CASSPLGSGNTIYL. The CDR3 nucleotides are TGTGCCAGCAGCCCCCTTGGTTCCGGAAACACCATATATTTA.

This clonotype came up many times. In DNA, the CDR3 is TGTGCCAGCAGTTACGACAGGGGGCAAGAGACCCAGTACTTC. It is translated as CASSYDRGQETQYF. The V and J genes are TRBV6-5 and TRBJ2-5, with TRBD1 matching 9 bases. Germline V lookup: CDR1 MNHEY, CDR2 SVGAGI. The CDR3 runs 14 residues. The V gene end was trimmed by 2 bases and the J gene end by 2 bases; junction bases not matched to a gene: 0.

This clonotype was seen many times. The chain links TRBV5-1 to TRBJ2-7; 7 bases align to TRBD1. Trimming cost V 0 bases and J 7 bases; bases outside gene matches: 10. CDR1 and CDR2 from the germline V gene are SGHRS and YFSETQ. This CDR3 region has 15 residues. The CDR3 loop reads CASSLVLGQEHEQYF. The CDR3 DNA sequence: TGCGCCAGCAGCTTGGTCTTAGGACAGGAGCATGAGCAGTACTTC. Filled out from reference TRBV5-1 and TRBJ2-7, the complete variable domain reads KAGVTQTPRYLIKTRGQQVTLSCSPISGHRSVSWYQQTPGQGLQFLFEYFSETQRNKGNFPGRFSGRQFSNSRSEMNVSTLELGDSALYLCASSLVLGQEHEQYFGPGTRLTVT.